These T cell receptor beta chains were read from a single sample in a study of shared clonotypes between healthy human individuals. The repertoire was sequenced with immunoSEQ multiplex PCR; TCRdb's copy has only in-frame clones and lacks some. Of fewer than 1.6 million clones detected, 98% appear once; the ten largest clones hold approximately 0.4%. The sample was naive CD4+ T cells sorted from blood. These TCRs come from a man aged 30-40 years in good health. Each CDR3 is given with its conserved first and last residue. Fields, in order: J gene, V gene, clone size, CDR3 protein. Clone sizes are given selectively: once, few, many, or a class where the clone is expanded.

J: TRBJ2-2; V: TRBV2; size: .; CDR3: CASMGRANTGELFF
J: TRBJ1-5; V: TRBV18; size: .; CDR3: CASSPSGVLGQPQHF
J: TRBJ2-7; V: TRBV29-1; size: .; CDR3: CSVDTGEQYF
J: TRBJ2-5; V: TRBV7-3; size: .; CDR3: CASSLGGLGQETQYF
J: TRBJ2-1; V: TRBV14; size: .; CDR3: CASSQTSGRLGEQFF
J: TRBJ2-3; V: TRBV14; size: .; CDR3: CASSQPGRGVHTQYF
J: TRBJ2-7; V: TRBV10-1; size: .; CDR3: CASSRTGGLGEQYF
J: TRBJ2-5; V: TRBV6-5; size: .; CDR3: CASTLSGNQETQYF
J: TRBJ2-1; V: TRBV5-1; size: .; CDR3: CASSADRGSLWGEQFF
J: TRBJ2-2; V: TRBV5-1; size: .; CDR3: CASSLAGNTGELFF
J: TRBJ2-1; V: TRBV10-3; size: once; CDR3: CATQGGSYNEQFF
J: TRBJ2-7; V: TRBV2; size: .; CDR3: CASSETLGQIYEQYF
J: TRBJ1-4; V: TRBV5-8; size: .; CDR3: CASSKDGYNEKLFF
J: TRBJ2-3; V: TRBV13; size: once; CDR3: CASSLLPSGNTDTQYF